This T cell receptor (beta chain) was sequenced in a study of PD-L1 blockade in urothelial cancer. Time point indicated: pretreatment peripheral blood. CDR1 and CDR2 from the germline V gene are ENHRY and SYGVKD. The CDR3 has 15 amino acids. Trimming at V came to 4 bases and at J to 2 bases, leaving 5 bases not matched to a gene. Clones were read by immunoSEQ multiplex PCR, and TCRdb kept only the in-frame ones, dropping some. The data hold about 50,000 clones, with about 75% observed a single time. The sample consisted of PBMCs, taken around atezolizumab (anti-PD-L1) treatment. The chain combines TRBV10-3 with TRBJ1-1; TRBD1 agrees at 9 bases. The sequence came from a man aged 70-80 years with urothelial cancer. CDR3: CAISGGTGLNTEAFF. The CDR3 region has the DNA TGTGCCATCAGTGGGGGGACAGGGCTCAACACTGAAGCTTTCTTT.